This T cell receptor beta chain was identified during a study of OX40 agonist ivuxolimab in advanced cancers. Turning to the study itself: Of the participants, over 30% had some prior anti-PD-1, anti-PD-L1 or anti-CTLA-4 therapy, which was allowed. Partial responses were achieved by three patients, one with hepatocellular carcinoma and two with cutaneous melanoma.

The study, taken as a whole, reports: Nonresponders, in some cases, also had low normalized T-cell clonal expansion.

Collection of blood occurred at baseline, at cycle 4 day 1, and at cycle 7 day 1. Turning to this clone: The antigen is not known.

The CDR3 spans 15 residues. CDR1 SQVTM and CDR2 ANQGSEA come from the germline V gene. V shed 4 bases and J shed 1 base, with 13 bases lying between them. The data were produced by immunoSEQ multiplex PCR, yet TCRdb's version contains in-frame clones alone and is incomplete. The sample contains almost 85,000 clones, roughly nine tenths of which appear only once. The sequences come from CD4+ or CD8+ T cells sorted from blood, collected in a trial of the OX40 agonist ivuxolimab. The chain joins TRBV29-1 to TRBJ2-2; D perhaps matches TRBD1 (5 bases). The receptor was isolated from an adult with an advanced solid tumor such as melanoma, head and neck, liver or kidney cancer. Here the CDR3 DNA reads TGCAGCGTTGCAAAGGACACCCAGAACACCGGGGAGCTGTTTTTT. This translates into CSVAKDTQNTGELFF.